This T cell receptor beta chain is drawn from a study of cytomegalovirus exposure and HLA in healthy donors. This clone has more than one count but fewer than ten. Its antigen is unidentified. General observations from the study: Later analysis suggested links between common viral pathogens and several top significant clusters. As a later analysis revealed, most CMV-associated TCR beta chains appeared HLA-restricted. Analysis performed later found 15,000 or so TCR beta sequences associated with HLA alleles at 0.05 false discovery rate. Across all donors, roughly uniform sequencing depth was an assumption of the presence/absence analyses.

This CDR3 region has 14 residues. V gave up 6 bases and J gave up 0 bases, with 9 bases separating them. The germline gives CDR1 MNHEY, CDR2 SVGAGI. Primers: 60 Vbeta forward and 13 Jbeta reverse. The table came from immunoSEQ multiplex PCR; TCRdb's copy has only in-frame clones and leaves some out. This sample yields about 120,000 clones, of which about 59% are seen a single time; less than 9.5% belongs to the top ten. This sequence joins TRBV6-5 and TRBJ1-5; the D is unclear. This clonotype was obtained from a woman in her thirties or forties in good health and CMV-seropositive. Specimen: PBMCs. CDR3 in amino acids: CASSGRGSNQPQHF. The DNA of the CDR3 is TGTGCCAGCAGCGGTCGCGGTAGCAATCAGCCCCAGCATTTT.